Presented here are 26 T cell receptor beta chains from one specimen sequenced in a study of T cells in Graves' hyperthyroidism and ophthalmopathy. Using RNA transcripts as the source, TCR beta CDR3 regions were amplified. HTBI primers drove first-round RT-PCR of the TCR CDR3. MiXCR, applied by TCRdb to the multiplex PCR reads, yields one record per CDR3 protein. The sample includes around 490,000 distinct CDR3 sequences, less than 20% of them seen just once. The sample consisted of blood. These receptor sequences come from a man aged 35-49 years with Graves' ophthalmopathy.

This clonotype showed up many times. The chain links TRBV28 to TRBJ2-4; no clear D. Looked up from germline, CDR1 is MDHEN and CDR2 is SYDVKM. The CDR3 covers 14 residues. The germline V and J ends were trimmed by 1 base and 3 bases, with 7 bases remaining between them. The CDR3 sequence is CASSLLVLKNIQYF. The CDR3 DNA reads TGTGCCAGCAGTTTATTAGTCCTCAAAAACATTCAGTACTTC. The whole variable domain, filled in from reference TRBV28 and TRBJ2-4, reads DVKVTQSSRYLVKRTGEKVFLECVQDMDHENMFWYRQDPGLGLRLIYFSYDVKMKEKGDIPEGYSVSREKKERFSLILESASTNQTSMYLCASSLLVLKNIQYFGAGTRLSVL.

The chain recombines TRBV12-3 or TRBV12-4 with TRBJ1-3; D remains unclear. The CDR3 loop spans 16 amino acids. Trimming took off 5 bases at V and 0 bases at J, with 14 bases between the two ends. The CDR3 sequence is CASSLPFSRSGNTIYF. DNA for the CDR3: TGTGCCAGCAGTCTTCCTTTCAGCCGCTCTGGAAACACCATATATTTT.

The rearrangement joins TRBV19 to TRBJ2-3; 8 bases match TRBD2. The germline V gene encodes CDR1 LNHDA and CDR2 SQIVND (reference sequence). The CDR3 contains 15 residues. Losses at the gene ends were 4 bases for V and 4 bases for J; bases not matched to a gene: 7. CDR3 sequence reads: CASSKVAGGSDTQYF. CDR3 DNA: TGTGCCAGTAGTAAGGTGGCGGGGGGATCAGATACGCAGTATTTT.

The table lists this clonotype with a few counts. The gene calls are TRBV3-1 and TRBJ2-7; D is undetermined. From germline, CDR1 is LGHDT and CDR2 YNNKEL (reference sequence). The V end lost 0 bases, the J end lost 7 bases, and 13 bases lay between the germline ends. The CDR3 is made up of 14 amino acids. The CDR3 is CASSQEARLREQYF. For the CDR3, the DNA is TGTGCCAGCAGCCAAGAGGCCCGCCTCAGGGAGCAGTACTTC.

This clonotype was seen more than once but under ten times. The rearrangement joins TRBV11-2 to TRBJ1-3, with 8 positions matching TRBD1. This CDR3 spans 15 amino acids. Germline CDR1 reads SGHAT; CDR2 reads FQNNGV. The junction had 7 bases not matched to a gene; V was cut back by 5 bases and J by 4 bases. The CDR3 region has the DNA TGTGCCAGCAGCACAGGACAGGGTGCGGGAAACACCATATATTTT. Protein product: CASSTGQGAGNTIYF.

This clonotype was detected only a few times. The chain joins TRBV9 to TRBJ2-3; TRBD1 might be the D (5 bases). The V gene's germline CDR1 is SGDLS and CDR2 YYNGEE. The CDR3 runs 13 residues. The V end was cut by 3 bases, the J end by 4 bases, with 9 bases between. CDR3 bases: TGTGCCAGCAGCGAGCAGGGATCAGATACGCAGTATTTT. Its translation: CASSEQGSDTQYF. The full variable domain, completed using reference TRBV9 and TRBJ2-3, is DSGVTQTPKHLITATGQRVTLRCSPRSGDLSVYWYQQSLDQGLQFLIQYYNGEERAKGNILERFSAQQFPDLHSELNLSSLELGDSALYFCASSEQGSDTQYFGPGTRLTVL.

There are a few counts of this clonotype. The genes are TRBV29-1 and TRBJ1-2; D unresolved. Germline V CDR1 and CDR2: SQVTM, ANQGSEA. V was cut by 4 bases and J by 2 bases, with 11 bases left in between. The CDR3 spans 13 residues. In DNA form, the CDR3 reads TGCAGCGTTGTTCCTGGGCAGAACTATGGCTACACCTTC. Amino acids: CSVVPGQNYGYTF. The variable domain in full, with the rest retrieved from reference TRBV29-1 and TRBJ1-2, is SAVISQKPSRDICQRGTSLTIQCQVDSQVTMMFWYRQQPGQSLTLIATANQGSEATYESGFVIDKFPISRPNLTFSTLTVSNMSPEDSSIYLCSVVPGQNYGYTFGSGTRLTVV.

This clonotype has only a few counts. This rearrangement joins TRBV5-1 to TRBJ2-1; D unresolved. Germline V gives CDR1 SGHRS, CDR2 YFSETQ. This CDR3 spans 15 amino acids. With 0 bases removed from V and 5 bases from J, the gap between germline ends came to 12 bases. The CDR3 reads CASSLVDETNNEQFF. The CDR3 nucleotides read TGCGCCAGCAGCTTGGTGGACGAAACGAACAATGAGCAGTTCTTC. Full variable domain (outside the CDR3, taken from reference TRBV5-1 and TRBJ2-1): KAGVTQTPRYLIKTRGQQVTLSCSPISGHRSVSWYQQTPGQGLQFLFEYFSETQRNKGNFPGRFSGRQFSNSRSEMNVSTLELGDSALYLCASSLVDETNNEQFFGPGTRLTVL.

The sample holds many counts of this clonotype. The chain has TRBV27 and TRBJ2-7, with 8 nucleotides matching TRBD1. The CDR3 length is 16 residues. Looked up from germline, CDR1 is MNHEY and CDR2 is SMNVEV (reference sequence). Trimming removed 6 bases from V and 3 bases from J; junction bases left unmatched: 13. Written as DNA, the CDR3 is TGTGCCAGCAGCCCTAACACCGGGACAGGTGACTACGAGCAGTACTTC. This encodes CASSPNTGTGDYEQYF.

This clonotype was observed a handful of times. The chain uses TRBV15 and TRBJ1-4, with D unresolved. This CDR3 is built from 15 residues. V lost 6 bases, J lost 5 bases, and 16 bases lay in between. The germline V gene has CDR1 LNHNV and CDR2 YYDKDF (reference sequence). CDR3 coding DNA: TGTGCCACCAGAACTCGGCGGAGAGAAAATGAAAAACTGTTTTTT. Translation: CATRTRRRENEKLFF.

Worth noting for this clonotype: A much larger clone is a single base away; this may be a read error. V and J are TRBV2 and TRBJ2-7; the match to TRBD2 covers 8 bases. The J segment lost 5 bases and the V segment lost 10 bases, leaving 13 bases of the junction unmatched. The CDR3 sequence is 14 residues long. The V gene's germline CDR1 is SNHLY and CDR2 FYNNEI. Here the CDR3 DNA reads TGTGCCAAGGGGATTAGCGGGGAATCCCACGAGCAGTACTTC. This gives the protein CAKGISGESHEQYF.

This clonotype appeared a few times. This chain uses TRBV5-1 with TRBJ2-3, with 7 bases identical to TRBD2. CDR3 length: 17 residues. V lost 0 bases to trimming and J lost 2 bases; unmatched junction nucleotides: 9. Looked up from germline, CDR1 is SGHRS and CDR2 is YFSETQ. CDR3 region: CASSLAWGLKNTDTQYF. CDR3 sequence (DNA): TGCGCCAGCAGCTTGGCCTGGGGACTAAAGAACACAGATACGCAGTATTTT.

About this clonotype: This may come from a read error, since a much larger clone is one base off. The chain couples TRBV7-9 to TRBJ2-7, with 7 bases fitting TRBD1. The CDR3 is made up of 14 amino acids. Germline CDR1 is SEHNR and CDR2 is FQNEAQ (reference sequence). CDR3: CTSSLASGQYEQYF. The CDR3 region has the DNA TGTACCAGCAGCTTAGCTTCGGGACAGTACGAGCAGTACTTC.

There are a few counts of this clonotype. The chain carries TRBV7-3 and TRBJ2-7; the D is unclear. This CDR3 has 13 residues. V was shortened by 5 bases and J by 2 bases, with 10 bases between the two germline ends. Germline CDR1 and CDR2: SGHTA and FQGTGA. The chain's CDR3 is CASSPHATYEQYF. The CDR3, as DNA: TGTGCCAGCAGCCCCCACGCGACCTACGAGCAGTACTTC.

This clonotype came up many times. The chain is built from TRBV2 and TRBJ1-5, with a weak D call TRBD1 (6 bases). The CDR3 runs 15 residues. Per the germline V gene, CDR1 is SNHLY and CDR2 is FYNNEI. Trimming removed 5 bases from V and 0 bases from J, with 11 bases in between. The CDR3 region is CASSSRGASNQPQHF. The DNA of the CDR3 is TGTGCCAGCAGTTCCAGGGGTGCTAGCAATCAGCCCCAGCATTTT.

V and J are TRBV15 and TRBJ1-2, with a possible D match to TRBD1 (5 bases). Trimming shortened V by 3 bases and J by 1 base, and 6 bases separated the two germline ends. Germline lookup yields CDR1 LNHNV and CDR2 YYDKDF (reference sequence). This CDR3 contains 13 residues. This CDR3 reads CATSSGHNYGYTF. CDR3 DNA sequence: TGTGCCACCAGCAGCGGACATAACTATGGCTACACCTTC.

This clonotype was recorded a few times. This sequence joins TRBV5-1 and TRBJ1-5; D is ambiguous. V shed 1 base and J shed 2 bases, with 10 bases lying between them. Germline assignment: CDR1 SGHRS and CDR2 YFSETQ. The CDR3 has 15 amino acids. The DNA for the CDR3 is TGCGCCAGCAGCTTGAGTGGTAGTGGCAATCAGCCCCAGCATTTT. This translates into CASSLSGSGNQPQHF.

This clonotype has more than one count but fewer than ten. The chain employs TRBV12-3 or TRBV12-4 and TRBJ1-1; D is unclear. Trimming shortened V by 5 bases and J by 3 bases, and 16 bases separated the two germline ends. This CDR3 comprises 15 residues. The CDR3 protein is CASSPRGVGHTEAFF. The CDR3 DNA reads TGTGCCAGCAGTCCCCGTGGGGTAGGTCACACTGAAGCTTTCTTT.

The rearrangement uses TRBV7-9 and TRBJ1-1; no reliable D call. V was pared by 0 bases and J by 5 bases, with 4 bases between. CDR3 length: 12 residues. Germline V lookup: CDR1 SEHNR, CDR2 FQNEAQ (reference sequence). The CDR3, as DNA: TGTGCCAGCAGCTTAGCGTGGACTGAAGCTTTCTTT. Its protein product is CASSLAWTEAFF.

About this clonotype itself: A much larger clone lies one base from this, so it may be a read error. The chain recombines TRBV7-2 with TRBJ2-5, with D perhaps TRBD1 (5 bases). Trimming took off 5 bases at V and 5 bases at J, with 18 bases between the two ends. CDR3 size: 15 residues. CDR1 SGHTA and CDR2 FQGNSA come from the germline V gene. This CDR3 reads CASSHRPVDGETQYF. CDR3 nucleotides: TGTGCCAGCAGCCACAGGCCAGTAGATGGCGAGACCCAGTACTTC.

This clonotype has at least ten counts. This rearrangement joins TRBV19 to TRBJ1-1; D is possibly TRBD1 (5 bases). Trimming shortened V by 4 bases and J by 5 bases, and 11 bases separated the two germline ends. The CDR3 is made up of 13 amino acids. CDR1 is LNHDA, CDR2 SQIVND, per germline (reference sequence). CDR3 bases: TGTGCCAGTAGTAGGAGAGGGGTGACTGAAGCTTTCTTT. Translated: CASSRRGVTEAFF.

In its sample, this clonotype was seen many times. The rearrangement links TRBV6-2 or TRBV6-3 to TRBJ2-1; 11 bases are a match to TRBD2. Germline assignment: CDR1 MNHEY and CDR2 SVGEGT. CDR3 length equals 16 residues. V shed 3 bases, J shed 8 bases, and the junction held 9 bases outside the gene matches. CDR3 in DNA: TGTGCCAGCAGTTATTTTAGCGGGGGGGCTGCCGATGAGCAGTTCTTC. It translates to CASSYFSGGAADEQFF.

V gene TRBV20-1 combines with J gene TRBJ1-5, with 7 bases lining up with TRBD1. The germline CDR1 and CDR2 sequences are DFQATT and SNEGSKA (reference sequence). This CDR3 comprises 12 residues. After removal of 5 bases from V and 4 bases from J, the junction contained 2 bases not matched to a gene. The CDR3 DNA sequence: TGCAGTGCTGTACAGGGGAATCAGCCCCAGCATTTT. This gives the protein CSAVQGNQPQHF.

As for this clonotype: A read error may produce the germline difference seen at one junction end. The chain has TRBV27 and TRBJ1-1; the D gene is possibly TRBD1 (6 bases). Germline values: CDR1 MNHEY, CDR2 SMNVEV (reference sequence). CDR3 length equals 15 residues. In DNA, the CDR3 is TGTCCCAGCAGCCCCATTAAGACAGGGAACACTGAAGCTTTCTTT. This translates into CPSSPIKTGNTEAFF.

In the case of this clonotype: The junction shows a germline mismatch at one end, possibly a read error. J is TRBJ2-5 and V is TRBV5-1; D remains ambiguous. The CDR3 is made up of 14 amino acids. The germline gives CDR1 SGHRS, CDR2 YFSETQ. The CDR3 DNA reads TGTGCCAGCAGCTCCGCTGCCAGTATGGAGACCCAGTACTTC. Amino acids: CASSSAASMETQYF. Using reference TRBV5-1 and TRBJ2-5 for the parts outside the CDR3, the full variable domain is KAGVTQTPRYLIKTRGQQVTLSCSPISGHRSVSWYQQTPGQGLQFLFEYFSETQRNKGNFPGRFSGRQFSNSRSEMNVSTLELGDSALYLCASSSAASMETQYFGPGTRLLVL.

This chain uses TRBV20-1 with TRBJ2-3; D perhaps matches TRBD2 (5 bases). V was trimmed by 5 bases and J by 2 bases, leaving 8 bases between them. CDR3 length equals 12 residues. Germline V gene lookup returns CDR1 DFQATT and CDR2 SNEGSKA (reference sequence). The CDR3 region is CSAPRATDTQYF. As DNA, the CDR3 is TGCAGTGCTCCGCGGGCCACAGATACGCAGTATTTT.